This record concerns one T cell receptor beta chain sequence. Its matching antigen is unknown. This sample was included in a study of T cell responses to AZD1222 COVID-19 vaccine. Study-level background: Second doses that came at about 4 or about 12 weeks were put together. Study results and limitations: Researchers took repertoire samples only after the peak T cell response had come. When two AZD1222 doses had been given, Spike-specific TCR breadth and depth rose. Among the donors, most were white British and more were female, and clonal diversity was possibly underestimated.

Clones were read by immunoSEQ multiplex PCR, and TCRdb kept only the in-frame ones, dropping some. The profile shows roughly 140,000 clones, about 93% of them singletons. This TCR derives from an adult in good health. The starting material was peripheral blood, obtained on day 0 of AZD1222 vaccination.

CDR3: CASSRQGYEQYF. In DNA form, the CDR3 reads TGTGCCAGCAGCCGACAGGGGTACGAGCAGTACTTC. The V and J genes are TRBV19 and TRBJ2-7; 8 bases match TRBD1. V was pared by 9 bases and J by 4 bases, with 5 bases of the junction left unmatched. Germline V gene sequence: CDR1 LNHDA, CDR2 SQIVND (reference sequence). The CDR3 has 12 amino acids. The full variable domain, its missing parts supplied by reference TRBV19 and TRBJ2-7, is DGGITQSPKYLFRKEGQNVTLSCEQNLNHDAMYWYRQDPGQGLRLIYYSQIVNDFQKGDIAEGYSVSREKKESFPLTVTSAQKNPTAFYLCASSRQGYEQYFGPGTRLTVT.